The 27 T cell receptor beta chains in this list originate from one sample, sequenced in a study of regulatory T cells in long-lasting Graves disease. The sample's time point: newly diagnosed GD, antithyroid drugs for less than 3 months. The TCR library was made from RNA that had been extracted from PBMCs in TRIzol. Investigators prepared the TCR beta libraries by applying iRepertoire HTBI primers and Arm-PCR of CDR3 regions. TCRdb re-derived calls from the multiplex PCR reads in MiXCR, one entry per CDR3 protein. The sample yields 420,000 or so distinct CDR3 sequences, about 16% seen once. These sequences were also reported in another study, on T cells in Graves' hyperthyroidism and ophthalmopathy.

The sample here was peripheral blood mononuclear cells (PBMCs), taken at new diagnosis, from a patient treated with antithyroid drugs. These receptors were taken from a woman aged 18-35 years with Graves disease.

This chain connects TRBV10-3 to TRBJ1-4, with 9 bases that match TRBD1. The CDR3 consists of 15 residues. Germline CDR1 is ENHRY and CDR2 is SYGVKD. Germline trimming cut 3 bases from V and 8 bases from J; bases unmatched to any gene: 7. CDR3 sequence (DNA): TGTGCCATCAGTGACTCGGACAGGGGCGGCGAAAAACTGTTTTTT. Residues: CAISDSDRGGEKLFF.

The chain employs TRBV15 and TRBJ1-2; 9 bases agree with TRBD1. From germline, CDR1 is LNHNV and CDR2 YYDKDF (reference sequence). CDR3 length equals 15 residues. V shed 5 bases and J 4 bases; nucleotides not matched to a gene: 8. The CDR3 reads CATSDVAGQGYGYTF. The CDR3 bases are TGTGCCACCAGCGACGTGGCGGGACAGGGCTATGGCTACACCTTC.

This clonotype was seen at least ten times. The chain carries TRBV12-3 or TRBV12-4 and TRBJ1-4; D is perhaps TRBD1 (5 bases). The CDR3 has 15 amino acids. Trimming cost V 6 bases and J 8 bases, with 19 bases left between them. The CDR3 reads CASSPRDGKGEKLFF. CDR3 coding DNA: TGTGCCAGCAGCCCCCGGGACGGAAAAGGAGAAAAACTGTTTTTT.

V usage is TRBV19 and J usage is TRBJ2-2; D call uncertain. Trimming took off 6 bases at V and 3 bases at J, with 5 bases between the two ends. CDR3 size: 12 residues. The germline V gene encodes CDR1 LNHDA and CDR2 SQIVND (reference sequence). Written as DNA, the CDR3 is TGTGCCAGTAGGGAGTACACCGGGGAGCTGTTTTTT. It translates to CASREYTGELFF.

The V and J genes are TRBV6-2 or TRBV6-3 and TRBJ2-7; D is ambiguous. Trimming pared 5 bases from V and 0 bases from J, leaving 14 bases between. The CDR3 totals 15 residues. The germline gives CDR1 MNHEY, CDR2 SVGEGT. The CDR3 coding sequence is TGTGCCAGCAGTGAAACCGATCTTAGCTCCTACGAGCAGTACTTC. Translating it yields CASSETDLSSYEQYF.

A few counts support this clonotype. This rearrangement joins TRBV5-1 to TRBJ2-5; 11 bases align to TRBD2. V was pared by 4 bases and J by 2 bases, with 7 bases of the junction left unmatched. The CDR3 consists of 16 residues. From germline, CDR1 is SGHRS and CDR2 YFSETQ. The CDR3 sequence is CASSKTSGSGQETQYF. DNA of the CDR3: TGCGCCAGCAGCAAAACTAGCGGGAGCGGGCAAGAGACCCAGTACTTC.

V is TRBV29-1 and J is TRBJ1-1, with TRBD1 matching over 7 bases. Losses at the gene ends were 2 bases for V and 10 bases for J; bases not matched to a gene: 7. Germline V CDR1 and CDR2: SQVTM, ANQGSEA. CDR3 length equals 12 residues. The CDR3 sequence: CSVEPTGRSAFF. The CDR3 nucleotides are TGCAGCGTTGAACCGACAGGGAGGTCAGCTTTCTTT.

The sample holds a few counts of this clonotype. The chain is built from TRBV9 and TRBJ2-7; D possibly corresponds to TRBD2 (6 bases). Germline V lookup: CDR1 SGDLS, CDR2 YYNGEE. This CDR3 comprises 13 residues. V was cut by 3 bases and J by 5 bases, with 12 bases left in between. CDR3 DNA: TGTGCCAGCAGCGCCGACACGGGGGACGAGCAGTACTTC. It encodes CASSADTGDEQYF. Full variable domain (outside the CDR3, taken from reference TRBV9 and TRBJ2-7): DSGVTQTPKHLITATGQRVTLRCSPRSGDLSVYWYQQSLDQGLQFLIQYYNGEERAKGNILERFSAQQFPDLHSELNLSSLELGDSALYFCASSADTGDEQYFGPGTRLTVT.

At least ten counts were recorded for this clonotype. This chain uses TRBV27 with TRBJ2-1, with TRBD2 matching 10 bases. There are 14 residues in the CDR3. Trimming at V came to 6 bases and at J to 2 bases, leaving 1 base not matched to a gene. CDR1 and CDR2 (germline): MNHEY, SMNVEV (reference sequence). The CDR3 DNA follows: TGTGCCAGCAGCAGCGGGAGGGCCTACAATGAGCAGTTCTTC. It specifies CASSSGRAYNEQFF.

This clonotype was counted a few times. J is TRBJ1-2 and V is TRBV5-1, with 12 nucleotides matching TRBD1. Germline V gene sequence: CDR1 SGHRS, CDR2 YFSETQ. The CDR3 totals 16 residues. Trimming removed 4 bases from V and 4 bases from J; junction bases left unmatched: 8. For the CDR3, the DNA is TGCGCCAGCAGCCTCGGGACAGGGGGCGCAGGCTATGGCTACACCTTC. As protein: CASSLGTGGAGYGYTF.

The sample holds many counts of this clonotype. V usage is TRBV20-1 and J usage is TRBJ2-1; maybe TRBD1 (5 bases). The germline V and J ends were trimmed by 6 bases and 4 bases, with 10 bases remaining between them. This CDR3 has 12 amino acids. Germline CDR1 is DFQATT and CDR2 is SNEGSKA (reference sequence). As DNA, the CDR3 is TGCAGTGCCGTAGGGGAATACAATGAGCAGTTCTTC. It is translated as CSAVGEYNEQFF.

This chain joins TRBV15 and TRBJ1-6; 7 positions agree with TRBD1. Germline trimming cut 5 bases from V and 9 bases from J; bases unmatched to any gene: 4. Germline V gene sequence: CDR1 LNHNV, CDR2 YYDKDF (reference sequence). The CDR3 totals 13 residues. CDR3 nucleotide sequence: TGTGCCACCAGCCGACAGGGTTCTTCACCCCTCCACTTT. Translating it yields CATSRQGSSPLHF. The complete variable domain, with remaining parts taken from reference TRBV15 and TRBJ1-6, reads DAMVIQNPRYQVTQFGKPVTLSCSQTLNHNVMYWYQQKSSQAPKLLFHYYDKDFNNEADTPDNFQSRRPNTSFCFLDIRSPGLGDTAMYLCATSRQGSSPLHFGNGTRLTVT.

The rearrangement links TRBV6-1 to TRBJ1-3; D unresolved. CDR1 is MNHNS, CDR2 SASEGT, per germline. This CDR3 comprises 17 residues. The V and J ends lost 2 bases and 0 bases respectively, with 14 bases between them. The CDR3 DNA reads as TGTGCCAGCAGTGAACTGGTTGGCACCGTCTCTGGAAACACCATATATTTT. Encoded protein: CASSELVGTVSGNTIYF.

This clonotype was observed a handful of times. This chain joins TRBV27 and TRBJ1-3; D not resolved. Trimming removed 2 bases at V and 3 bases at J, with 20 bases between. The CDR3 contains 18 residues. Germline V gene data show CDR1 as MNHEY and CDR2 as SMNVEV (reference sequence). In DNA, the CDR3 is TGTGCCAGCAGTTTAGGGCCTGCGGGGAGGCGAGGTGGAAACACCATATATTTT. Translating gives CASSLGPAGRRGGNTIYF.

About this clonotype itself: This likely reflects a read error, since a far larger clone is one base away. The chain is built from TRBV3-1 and TRBJ2-1; 7 bases line up with TRBD2. Per the germline V gene, CDR1 is LGHDT and CDR2 is YNNKEL (reference sequence). The CDR3 consists of 17 residues. V trimming: 4 bases; J trimming: 13 bases; junction bases outside the gene matches: 22. For the CDR3, the DNA is TGTGCCAGCAGCCCGAAGCGGGATAGCGGAGACCAAGAGACCCAGTTCTTC. Its translation: CASSPKRDSGDQETQFF.

V is TRBV5-1 and J is TRBJ2-7; D is unclear. The CDR3 has 14 residues. Trimming pared 0 bases from V and 5 bases from J, leaving 12 bases between. The germline CDR1 and CDR2 sequences are SGHRS and YFSETQ. CDR3 DNA: TGCGCCAGCAGCTTGGAGTGGGTGGGGAACGAGCAGTACTTC. Translated, it gives CASSLEWVGNEQYF.

This clonotype was observed at least ten times. The chain uses TRBV7-9 and TRBJ2-3; D uncertain. V gave up 5 bases and J gave up 2 bases, with 8 bases separating them. Germline V gene data show CDR1 as SEHNR and CDR2 as FQNEAQ (reference sequence). This CDR3 spans 13 amino acids. The DNA of the CDR3 is TGTGCCAGCAGCCCTCCCCTCACAGATACGCAGTATTTT. This gives the protein CASSPPLTDTQYF.

A remark on this clonotype: This may stem from a read error, because a much larger clone lies one nucleotide away. The J gene is TRBJ2-5, the V gene TRBV7-6, with 9 bases matching TRBD1. The V gene end was trimmed by 3 bases and the J gene end by 11 bases; junction bases not matched to a gene: 7. Germline V gene sequence: CDR1 SGHVS, CDR2 FNYEAQ. The CDR3 extends over 13 amino acids. The CDR3 DNA reads as TGTGCCAGCAGCTTGGGGACAGGGTGGGGGCAGTACTTC. It specifies CASSLGTGWGQYF.

Concerning this clonotype: An end of the junction does not agree with germline; a read error may underlie this. This chain uses TRBV19 with TRBJ2-5, with D perhaps matching TRBD1 (5 bases). The germline CDR1 and CDR2 sequences are LNHDA and SQIVND (reference sequence). This CDR3 has 13 amino acids. The CDR3 coding sequence is TGTGCCAGTAGTAGCACAGGACAAGAGGCCCAGTACTTC. It translates to CASSSTGQEAQYF.

This chain uses TRBV19 with TRBJ2-7; TRBD1 might be the D (6 bases). Between the trimmed V and J ends, which lost 3 bases and 6 bases, there was a span of 12 bases. The CDR3 totals 13 residues. The germline CDR1 and CDR2 sequences are LNHDA and SQIVND (reference sequence). This chain's CDR3 is CASSMGVRGEQYF. CDR3 in DNA: TGTGCCAGTAGTATGGGAGTCAGGGGCGAGCAGTACTTC.

This clonotype was detected ten times or more. CDR3 residues: CASSPPPRHITNEKLFF. The CDR3 bases are TGTGCCAGCAGTCCCCCCCCACGACATATAACTAATGAAAAACTGTTTTTT. The chain combines TRBV28 with TRBJ1-4, with D unclear. Trimming removed 5 bases at V and 1 base at J, with 17 bases between. CDR3 length: 17 amino acids. The germline gives CDR1 MDHEN, CDR2 SYDVKM.

This clonotype was found a few times. At one boundary the junction diverges from the germline segment, which might be a read error. The chain is built from TRBV2 and TRBJ2-6, with D possibly TRBD1 on 5 matching bases. This CDR3 region has 14 residues. CDR1 is SNHLY and CDR2 is FYNNEI in the germline V gene. The CDR3 nucleotides are TGTGCCAGCAGGATAGGGTCTGGGGCCAACGTCCCGACTTTC. Residues: CASRIGSGANVPTF.

The V and J genes are TRBV27 and TRBJ2-5; D could derive from TRBD1 or TRBD2 (6 bases each). With 4 bases removed from V and 7 bases from J, the gap between germline ends came to 16 bases. The CDR3 totals 14 residues. CDR1 and CDR2 from the germline V gene are MNHEY and SMNVEV (reference sequence). The CDR3 loop reads CASSWGPMGGTQYF. DNA for the CDR3: TGTGCCAGCAGTTGGGGGCCGATGGGGGGGACCCAGTACTTC.

This clonotype was counted at least ten times. This rearrangement joins TRBV6-1 to TRBJ2-5; 7 nucleotides match TRBD1. The CDR3 has 14 residues. The germline gives CDR1 MNHNS, CDR2 SASEGT. Trimming removed 2 bases from V and 2 bases from J; junction bases left unmatched: 2. The CDR3 loop is CASSEPGQQETQYF. Here the CDR3 DNA reads TGTGCCAGCAGTGAACCGGGACAGCAAGAGACCCAGTACTTC.

The gene calls are TRBV9 and TRBJ2-3, with TRBD2 matching over 7 bases. TRBJ2-5 matches the DNA end more closely, so the J call is doubtful. Germline CDR1 reads SGDLS; CDR2 reads YYNGEE. The CDR3 consists of 13 residues. The CDR3 DNA sequence: TGTGCCAGCAGCATATACGGGGGGGAGACCCAGTACTTC. It is translated as CASSIYGGETQYF.

The gene calls are TRBV25-1 and TRBJ2-6; 8 nucleotides align to TRBD1. The CDR3 has 20 residues. The germline V gene encodes CDR1 MGHDK and CDR2 SYGVNS. Trimming at V came to 3 bases and at J to 0 bases, leaving 13 bases not matched to a gene. The CDR3 sequence is CASSDAHTDRANSGANVLTF. CDR3 nucleotides: TGTGCCAGCAGTGATGCGCACACGGACAGGGCCAACTCTGGGGCCAACGTCCTGACTTTC.

This clonotype was counted many times. This chain connects TRBV10-2 to TRBJ2-1; 12 bases match TRBD2. V gave up 3 bases and J gave up 5 bases; unmatched junction bases: 8. The CDR3 has 17 residues. Per the germline V gene, CDR1 is WSHSY and CDR2 is SAAADI. The CDR3 DNA reads TGCGCCAGCAGTGAAAGCGTGGGACTAGCGGGTAACAATGAGCAGTTCTTC. The encoded protein is CASSESVGLAGNNEQFF.